The 14 T cell receptor beta chains below were found in one sample sequenced in a study of beta chain features in type 1 diabetes. General observations from the study: In every one of the four CD4+ subsets, TCRB CDR3s were moderately but significantly shorter in Type 1 diabetes patients.

The antigens for these receptors are not known. Investigators reverse transcribed all isolated RNA, so they sequenced expressed TCRB transcripts. The table came from immunoSEQ multiplex PCR; TCRdb's copy has only in-frame clones and leaves some out. The sample carries nearly 700,000 clones, roughly 13% recorded once. Sequenced sample: naive CD4+ T cells from blood. Receptor source: a young man with type 1 diabetes.

The chain couples TRBV18 to TRBJ1-5; D ambiguous. V lost 3 bases, J lost 3 bases, and 15 bases lay in between. This CDR3 has 16 amino acids. Germline V gives CDR1 KGHSH, CDR2 LQKENI. CDR3 residues: CASSPPGQLLNQPQHF. The CDR3 DNA sequence: TGTGCCAGCTCACCTCCTGGGCAGCTACTCAATCAGCCCCAGCATTTT.

This clone was counted between two and nine times. The chain carries TRBV6-6 and TRBJ2-1, with 10 bases matching TRBD2. Losses at the gene ends were 3 bases for V and 2 bases for J; bases not matched to a gene: 4. Per germline, CDR1 MNHNY and CDR2 SVGAGI (reference sequence). There are 16 residues in the CDR3. DNA for the CDR3: TGTGCCAGCAGTTATTCCCTAGCGGGGGCCTACAATGAGCAGTTCTTC. Translating gives CASSYSLAGAYNEQFF.

In this sample, this clone turned up a few times. Written as DNA, the CDR3 is TGTGCCAGTAGCCTTACACGGAATTCACCCCTCCACTTT. It yields the protein CASSLTRNSPLHF. The chain uses TRBV19 and TRBJ1-6, with no clear D. The V end lost 6 bases, the J end lost 7 bases, and 10 bases lay between the germline ends. The CDR3 has 13 residues. Germline loops: CDR1 LNHDA, CDR2 SQIVND (reference sequence).

This clone appeared a few times. The J gene is TRBJ2-3, the V gene TRBV30; either TRBD1 or TRBD2 may fit D (6 bases each). Germline CDR1 reads GTSNPN; CDR2 reads SVGIG (reference sequence). This CDR3 is built from 16 residues. The V gene lost 0 bases and the J gene lost 6 bases, with 19 bases spanning the gap. The CDR3 nucleotides are TGTGCCTGGAGTGTACGGGTCGGGGGCTGGATGGATACGCAGTATTTT. As protein: CAWSVRVGGWMDTQYF.

This sequence joins TRBV14 and TRBJ2-5, with D unresolved. Germline V gives CDR1 SGHDN, CDR2 FVKESK. This CDR3 is 15 amino acids long. V lost 1 base and J lost 7, with 16 bases in between. The CDR3 region is CASSQVTVGVGTQYF. DNA for the CDR3: TGTGCCAGCAGCCAAGTTACAGTCGGCGTCGGGACCCAGTACTTC.

This clone was seen more than once but under ten times. The V call is TRBV9, the J call TRBJ2-7; a possible D gene is TRBD1 (6 bases). This CDR3 contains 14 residues. V was trimmed by 2 bases and J by 3 bases, leaving 12 bases between them. Germline CDR1 SGDLS, CDR2 YYNGEE. The CDR3 DNA reads TGTGCCAGCAGCGTCGGACAGTCATTCTACGAGCAGTACTTC. This gives the protein CASSVGQSFYEQYF.

As for this clone: Other DNA sequences in the same sample also yield this CDR3. V is TRBV9 and J is TRBJ1-1; D is undetermined. With 0 bases removed from V and 0 bases from J, the gap between germline ends came to 9 bases. CDR1 is SGDLS and CDR2 is YYNGEE in the germline V gene. The CDR3 is 15 amino acids. CDR3 in DNA: TGTGCCAGCAGCGTAGAGGCAGGTGTGAACACTGAAGCTTTCTTT. Residues: CASSVEAGVNTEAFF.

This rearrangement joins TRBV9 to TRBJ2-7; the match to TRBD1 covers 7 bases. Germline V CDR1 and CDR2: SGDLS, YYNGEE. V shed 0 bases and J 5 bases; nucleotides not matched to a gene: 8. This CDR3 comprises 15 residues. CDR3 nucleotide sequence: TGTGCCAGCAGCGTAGATCCGACAGGGAGAAACGAGCAGTACTTC. It encodes CASSVDPTGRNEQYF.

The chain is built from TRBV29-1 and TRBJ1-5; no clear D gene. Trimming stripped 5 bases from V and 3 bases from J, with 14 bases between. The CDR3 totals 14 residues. Germline V gives CDR1 SQVTM, CDR2 ANQGSEA. The CDR3 sequence is CSVLGGSSNQPQHF. CDR3 bases: TGCAGCGTTCTAGGTGGGAGTTCCAATCAGCCCCAGCATTTT.

This clone was seen only a few times. This chain connects TRBV7-7 to TRBJ2-1; tentative D call: TRBD1 (6 bases). The germline V gene encodes CDR1 SSHAT and CDR2 FNYEAQ (reference sequence). V was pared by 1 base and J by 5 bases, with 6 bases between. The CDR3 is 13 residues long. The CDR3 is CASSLGQDNEQFF. CDR3 sequence (DNA): TGTGCCAGCAGCTTAGGACAGGACAATGAGCAGTTCTTC.

The V and J genes are TRBV7-2 and TRBJ1-5, with 7 positions matching TRBD1. Germline loops: CDR1 SGHTA, CDR2 FQGNSA. CDR3 length equals 13 residues. The junction had 4 bases not matched to a gene; V was cut back by 4 bases and J by 7 bases. The CDR3 bases are TGTGCCAGCAGCTACGAGACAGGGCAGCCCCAGCATTTT. Its protein product is CASSYETGQPQHF.

V gene TRBV7-6 combines with J gene TRBJ2-6; D possibly corresponds to TRBD1 (5 bases). CDR1 is SGHVS, CDR2 FNYEAQ, per germline. CDR3 length: 16 residues. Trimming removed 0 bases at V and 0 bases at J, with 6 bases between. In nucleotides, the CDR3 is TGTGCCAGCAGCTTAGCGGGGCACTCTGGGGCCAACGTCCTGACTTTC. This sequence encodes CASSLAGHSGANVLTF. The full variable domain, with the rest looked up from reference TRBV7-6 and TRBJ2-6, is GAGVSQSPRYKVTKRGQDVALRCDPISGHVSLYWYRQALGQGPEFLTYFNYEAQQDKSGLPNDRFSAERPEGSISTLTIQRTEQRDSAMYRCASSLAGHSGANVLTFGAGSRLTVL.

The table lists this clone with a few counts. The chain uses TRBV2 and TRBJ2-7; D may match TRBD1 or TRBD2 (5 bases each). Germline CDR1 SNHLY, CDR2 FYNNEI. CDR3 size: 16 residues. Trimming shortened V by 7 bases and J by 5 bases, and 24 bases separated the two germline ends. CDR3 DNA: TGTGCCAGCATAAGGGACCCGGTAACGGACCCCAACGAGCAGTACTTC. This translates into CASIRDPVTDPNEQYF.

The V gene is TRBV19, the J gene TRBJ1-2; a possible D gene is TRBD1 (6 bases). The V gene's germline CDR1 is LNHDA and CDR2 SQIVND (reference sequence). Trimming cost V 3 bases and J 4 bases, with 12 bases left between them. The CDR3 length is 14 residues. The chain's CDR3 is CASSMAQGPYGYTF. CDR3 nucleotide sequence: TGTGCCAGTAGTATGGCCCAGGGGCCCTATGGCTACACCTTC.